The clone carrying this T cell receptor (beta chain) was seen once. The data stem from a study of T cell changes during pregnancy in multiple sclerosis. TCRdb's copy holds only in-frame clones and misses some; the assay was immunoSEQ multiplex PCR. This table has just under 100,000 clones, 93% appearing once. The TCR was taken from a female donor with multiple sclerosis, enrolled in a pregnancy study. The source material was peripheral blood, sampled after pregnancy.

CDR3 bases: TGTGCCAGCAGCTTGGTGGCTAGCTCCCCGACCCAGTACTTC. It codes for CASSLVASSPTQYF. The chain combines TRBV5-5 with TRBJ2-5; maybe TRBD2 (5 bases). This CDR3 contains 14 residues. Per the germline V gene, CDR1 is SGHKS and CDR2 is YYEKEE (reference sequence). Trimming removed 0 bases at V and 7 bases at J, with 13 bases between. The entire variable domain, with the rest obtained from reference TRBV5-5 and TRBJ2-5, is as follows: DAGVTQSPTHLIKTRGQQVTLRCSPISGHKSVSWYQQVLGQGPQFIFQYYEKEERGRGNFPDRFSARQFPNYSSELNVNALLLGDSALYLCASSLVASSPTQYFGPGTRLLVL.